This T cell receptor beta chain was sequenced during a study of T-cell memory formation after mild COVID-19. 5'RACE primed from the constant segment yielded TCR alpha and TCR beta cDNA libraries bearing sample barcodes and UMIs. A single record per CDR3 protein comes from TCRdb applying MiXCR to the 5' RACE reads. The data show more than 150,000 distinct CDR3 sequences, around 20% seen once. Deletions cut 6 bases from V and 1 base from J, with 5 bases between. This CDR3 region has 12 residues. Germline loops: CDR1 MNHEY, CDR2 SVGEGT. In the case of this clonotype: The antigen remains unidentified.

General study results and limits: Whereas later expanders leaned CD4+, clones contracting day 15 to 85 showed a balanced CD4/CD8 makeup. The main location of contracting CD4+ clones was CM and EM, and that of contracting CD8+ clones was EMRA.

Sequencing was performed on PBMCs or a T cell subset sorted from them (not recorded which). The TCR originated in a man younger than 35 who had mild COVID-19 (a few samples of this study predate the infection). Cell type and time point are not known. The chain has TRBV6-2 or TRBV6-3 and TRBJ2-3; the D gene is possibly TRBD1 (5 bases). The CDR3 region is CASRQGTDTQYF. CDR3 nucleotide sequence: TGTGCCAGCAGACAGGGCACAGATACGCAGTATTTT.